This entry lists 17 T cell receptor beta chains sequenced from one sample in a study of blood T cell repertoires in COVID-19. Generated by immunoSEQ multiplex PCR, the TCRdb table keeps only in-frame clones and is missing some. There are some 370,000 clones in the sample; 80% to 90% occur only once, and more than 9% lies in the top ten. The sample comprised peripheral blood. Source of these receptors: a woman in her thirties with COVID-19, enrolled during active disease.

The chain has TRBV19 and TRBJ1-5, with TRBD1 matching over 7 bases. The CDR3 sequence is 16 residues long. V dropped 4 bases and J dropped 6; count of bases not matched to a gene: 12. Germline V gene sequence: CDR1 LNHDA, CDR2 SQIVND (reference sequence). This chain's CDR3 is CASSTPGQSMGQPQHF. The CDR3 DNA is TGTGCCAGTAGTACGCCGGGACAGAGTATGGGTCAGCCCCAGCATTTT.

The chain couples TRBV28 to TRBJ1-2, with 10 bases fitting TRBD1. The CDR3 contains 14 residues. Germline CDR1 reads MDHEN; CDR2 reads SYDVKM. V trimming: 3 bases; J trimming: 8 bases; junction bases outside the gene matches: 6. CDR3 amino acids: CASSLRDRGRGYTF. The CDR3 coding sequence is TGTGCCAGCAGTTTGCGGGACAGGGGTAGAGGCTACACCTTC.

The rearrangement joins TRBV12-3 or TRBV12-4 to TRBJ1-2, with TRBD1 as a possible D gene (5 bases). V was shortened by 4 bases and J by 3 bases, with 6 bases between the two germline ends. The CDR3 spans 12 residues. The CDR3 nucleotides read TGTGCCAGCAGTTCGACAGACTATGGCTACACCTTC. It codes for CASSSTDYGYTF.

This rearrangement joins TRBV7-2 to TRBJ2-5; 12 nucleotides line up with TRBD2. Germline values: CDR1 SGHTA, CDR2 FQGNSA. With V trimmed by 3 bases and J by 4 bases, 3 bases remained unmatched. The CDR3 is 15 amino acids. The CDR3 DNA reads as TGTGCCAGCAGCTTGACTAGCGGGAGTGGAGAGACCCAGTACTTC. Protein: CASSLTSGSGETQYF.

This chain connects TRBV24-1 to TRBJ2-2; D gene unclear. V was trimmed by 0 bases and J by 7 bases, leaving 5 bases between them. Germline loops: CDR1 KGHDR, CDR2 SFDVKD. This CDR3 region has 13 residues. In nucleotides, the CDR3 is TGTGCCACCAGTGATTTGGAGGACGGGGAGCTGTTTTTT. It encodes CATSDLEDGELFF.

This chain links TRBV28 with TRBJ2-4, with TRBD2 matching over 9 bases. With 10 bases clipped from V and 3 bases from J, the junction kept 10 bases outside the gene matches. CDR1 and CDR2 from the germline V gene are MDHEN and SYDVKM. This CDR3 is built from 15 residues. The CDR3 nucleotides are TGTGCCACCGCACTAGCGGGCGCAAACAAAAACATTCAGTACTTC. Translating gives CATALAGANKNIQYF.

The chain joins TRBV15 to TRBJ1-5; maybe TRBD1 (5 bases). V lost 0 bases and J 7 bases, leaving 13 bases between the germline ends. CDR3 length: 15 amino acids. The germline CDR1 and CDR2 sequences are LNHNV and YYDKDF (reference sequence). The CDR3 DNA sequence: TGTGCCACCAGCAGAGATTTAGGGGTAGGACAGCCCCAGCATTTT. Translation gives CATSRDLGVGQPQHF.

V is TRBV9 and J is TRBJ2-4, with D perhaps TRBD1 (6 bases). This CDR3 contains 13 residues. V was trimmed by 3 bases and J by 9 bases, leaving 13 bases between them. Germline-derived CDR1 and CDR2 are SGDLS and YYNGEE. The CDR3 bases are TGTGCCAGCAGCGGGCCACAGGGCGGCATTCAGTACTTC. Its translation is CASSGPQGGIQYF.

The chain has TRBV7-2 and TRBJ1-1, with TRBD1 matching over 8 bases. V lost 0 bases and J lost 10; bases outside the gene matches: 7. Germline V gives CDR1 SGHTA, CDR2 FQGNSA. The CDR3 runs 14 residues. CDR3 amino acids: CASSLAPLQGGAFF. The DNA for the CDR3 is TGTGCCAGCAGCTTAGCACCTTTACAGGGGGGAGCTTTCTTT. Variable domain in full (rest from reference TRBV7-2 and TRBJ1-1): GAGVSQSPSNKVTEKGKDVELRCDPISGHTALYWYRQSLGQGLEFLIYFQGNSAPDKSGLPSDRFSAERTGGSVSTLTIQRTQQEDSAVYLCASSLAPLQGGAFFGQGTRLTVV.

CDR3 coding DNA: TGTGCCAGCAGTTTAGCGGGAGAGGGGACCCAGTACTTC. The encoded protein is CASSLAGEGTQYF. The gene calls are TRBV6-2 or TRBV6-3 and TRBJ2-5; 9 nucleotides line up with TRBD2. V was pared by 4 bases and J by 7 bases, with 4 bases of the junction left unmatched. CDR3 length: 13 residues. The V gene's germline CDR1 is MNHEY and CDR2 SVGEGT.

The V call is TRBV19, the J call TRBJ2-7; 9 bases are shared with TRBD1. V trimming: 5 bases; J trimming: 6 bases; junction bases outside the gene matches: 11. The CDR3 extends over 15 amino acids. Germline CDR1 is LNHDA and CDR2 is SQIVND (reference sequence). CDR3 in DNA: TGTGCCAGTAGTCCCACCGGGACAGGGCTATTCGAGCAGTACTTC. Encoded protein: CASSPTGTGLFEQYF.

The V and J genes are TRBV29-1 and TRBJ1-2; D remains ambiguous. V dropped 4 bases and J dropped 0 bases, with 6 bases sitting between them. CDR1 and CDR2 from the germline V gene are SQVTM and ANQGSEA. The length of the CDR3 is 12 residues. CDR3 amino acids: CSVAASNYGYTF. As DNA, the CDR3 is TGCAGCGTTGCAGCGTCTAACTATGGCTACACCTTC.

This clone was seen once. J is TRBJ2-3 and V is TRBV7-3, with TRBD2 as a possible D gene (6 bases). Trimming took 2 bases from V and 3 from J, leaving 12 bases between them. The CDR3 is made up of 15 amino acids. CDR1 and CDR2 (germline): SGHTA, FQGTGA. This chain's CDR3 is CASSLAGLVTDTQYF. The CDR3, as DNA: TGTGCCAGCAGCTTAGCGGGATTGGTAACAGATACGCAGTATTTT.

The chain uses TRBV11-2 and TRBJ2-7, with 7 bases that match TRBD2. CDR1 SGHAT and CDR2 FQNNGV come from the germline V gene. With V trimmed by 1 base and J by 0 bases, 6 bases remained unmatched. The CDR3 spans 16 residues. The CDR3 region is CASSLGPGDYSYEQYF. CDR3 nucleotide sequence: TGTGCCAGCAGCTTAGGGCCTGGGGACTACTCCTACGAGCAGTACTTC.

The rearrangement uses TRBV7-4 and TRBJ1-3, with TRBD1 matching over 9 bases. J gave up 0 bases and V 5 bases, and 8 bases lay outside the gene matches. CDR1 SGHVT and CDR2 SQSDAQ come from the germline V gene. This CDR3 has 17 residues. The CDR3 reads CASSNGQGLFSGNTIYF. The DNA of the CDR3 is TGTGCCAGCAGCAACGGACAGGGGCTCTTCTCTGGAAACACCATATATTTT.

The chain has TRBV30 and TRBJ2-2; the D is unclear. V lost 0 bases and J 1 base, leaving 6 bases between the germline ends. The CDR3 has 14 amino acids. CDR1 is GTSNPN, CDR2 SVGIG, per germline (reference sequence). The CDR3 DNA is TGTGCCTGGAGTGTACTTCAGAACACCGGGGAGCTGTTTTTT. This sequence encodes CAWSVLQNTGELFF.

This chain uses TRBV5-1 with TRBJ2-7; TRBD1 matches at 8 bases. The CDR3 is made up of 16 amino acids. Per the germline V gene, CDR1 is SGHRS and CDR2 is YFSETQ. V lost 2 bases to trimming and J lost 3 bases; unmatched junction nucleotides: 10. CDR3 in amino acids: CASSLLTGTGFYEQYF. DNA of the CDR3: TGCGCCAGCAGCTTATTAACCGGGACAGGATTCTACGAGCAGTACTTC.